This T cell receptor (beta chain) emerged from a study of cytomegalovirus exposure and HLA in healthy donors. Study details: The 120 or so validation repertoires, a later analysis reported, used the same platform as the 600 to 700 first-cohort repertoires. Study observations and caveats: One later analysis, an examination of the 120 or so validation repertoires, found that first-cohort TCR clusters tended to co-occur in them. It was 160 or so TCR beta chains that were listed as cytomegalovirus-associated.

While the first cohort had some 700 subjects, the donors belonged to the separate validation cohort of over a hundred subjects. Germline V gene data show CDR1 as SNHLY and CDR2 as FYNNEI. CDR3 length: 16 amino acids. Trimming pared 4 bases from V and 3 bases from J, leaving 18 bases between. For this clone: Its cognate antigen is unknown.

Method: immunoSEQ multiplex PCR; TCRdb's copy keeps in-frame clones and lacks some. Among more than 200,000 clones listed, about 92% were seen once. The specimen was PBMCs. This clonotype was obtained from a woman in her twenties or thirties in good health and CMV-seronegative. V and J are TRBV2 and TRBJ2-5; the D gene could be TRBD1 or TRBD2 (7 bases each). The CDR3 loop is CASSGNRQGGEETQYF. DNA for the CDR3: TGTGCCAGCAGTGGAAACCGACAGGGAGGGGAAGAGACCCAGTACTTC.